Presented here are 15 T cell receptor beta chains from one specimen sequenced in a study of early T cells in non-severe SARS-CoV-2 infection. In TCRdb, the 5' RACE reads were re-called with MiXCR into one record per CDR3 protein. The sample holds tens of thousands of distinct CDR3 sequences, 9% to 15% seen once. The source material was whole blood. These receptors all stem from an adult who was a healthcare worker with PCR-confirmed SARS-CoV-2 infection or an uninfected control (not recorded which).

This clonotype was seen ten or more times. The J gene is TRBJ1-3, the V gene TRBV12-3 or TRBV12-4; D remains unclear. The CDR3 sequence is 12 residues long. V lost 3 bases and J 4 bases, leaving 4 bases between the germline ends. In nucleotides, the CDR3 is TGTGCCAGCAGTTTGGAGGGAAACACCATATATTTT. As protein: CASSLEGNTIYF.

Note on this clonotype: A much bigger clone sits one base away, suggesting this may be a read error. The chain combines TRBV11-3 with TRBJ1-1; D gene unclear. This CDR3 is built from 14 residues. Per the germline V gene, CDR1 is SGHNT and CDR2 is YENEEA. The CDR3 spells CASSLAHGNTEAIF. CDR3 coding DNA: TGTGCCAGCAGCTTAGCCCATGGGAACACTGAAGCTATCTTT.

This clonotype turned up a few times. The chain couples TRBV18 to TRBJ1-1, with D maybe TRBD1 (5 bases). This CDR3 is 15 amino acids long. The V gene's germline CDR1 is KGHSH and CDR2 LQKENI. The V gene lost 4 bases and the J gene lost 2 bases, with 14 bases spanning the gap. CDR3: CASSHLGTENTEAFF. CDR3 nucleotides: TGTGCCAGCTCACACCTCGGGACGGAAAACACTGAAGCTTTCTTT.

This clonotype was counted ten times or more. V and J are TRBV29-1 and TRBJ2-3; D tentatively fits TRBD1 or TRBD2 (5 bases each). Trimming removed 8 bases at V and 0 bases at J, with 15 bases between. Germline-derived CDR1 and CDR2 are SQVTM and ANQGSEA. The CDR3 is 14 amino acids. CDR3 loop: CSYRDGLSTDTQYF. The CDR3 DNA follows: TGCAGCTACCGGGACGGCCTGAGCACAGATACGCAGTATTTT.

The CDR3 reads CASSSGGGQPQHF. The CDR3 DNA reads as TGTGCCAGCAGTAGCGGGGGGGGCCAGCCCCAGCATTTT. This rearrangement joins TRBV6-5 to TRBJ1-5, with D possibly being TRBD1 (6 bases). Germline V gives CDR1 MNHEY, CDR2 SVGAGI. This CDR3 region has 13 residues. Between the trimmed V and J ends, which lost 5 bases and 7 bases, there was a span of 12 bases.

The rearrangement joins TRBV28 to TRBJ1-1; no definite D call. CDR3 size: 14 residues. Trimming stripped 5 bases from V and 4 bases from J, with 14 bases between. Germline CDR1 reads MDHEN; CDR2 reads SYDVKM. The CDR3 spells CASSGDPGRTEAFF. CDR3 coding DNA: TGTGCCAGCAGTGGCGATCCGGGCCGCACTGAAGCTTTCTTT. The entire variable domain, with the rest obtained from reference TRBV28 and TRBJ1-1, is as follows: DVKVTQSSRYLVKRTGEKVFLECVQDMDHENMFWYRQDPGLGLRLIYFSYDVKMKEKGDIPEGYSVSREKKERFSLILESASTNQTSMYLCASSGDPGRTEAFFGQGTRLTVV.

This clonotype appeared many times. The chain uses TRBV12-3 or TRBV12-4 and TRBJ2-2; 8 bases fit TRBD2. CDR3 length equals 16 residues. J gave up 4 bases and V 2 bases, and 6 bases lay outside the gene matches. The CDR3 DNA sequence: TGTGCCAGCAGTTTATCTACGGGAGGGGTCACCGGGGAGCTGTTTTTT. Encoded protein: CASSLSTGGVTGELFF.

The J gene is TRBJ2-3, the V gene TRBV5-1, with 8 positions matching TRBD2. J gave up 1 base and V 3 bases, and 4 bases lay outside the gene matches. The CDR3 runs to 15 residues. Germline CDR1 reads SGHRS; CDR2 reads YFSETQ. The CDR3 is CASSSMTSGTDTQYF. The CDR3 nucleotides read TGCGCCAGCAGCTCTATGACTAGCGGCACAGATACGCAGTATTTT. Full variable domain (missing parts from reference TRBV5-1 and TRBJ2-3): KAGVTQTPRYLIKTRGQQVTLSCSPISGHRSVSWYQQTPGQGLQFLFEYFSETQRNKGNFPGRFSGRQFSNSRSEMNVSTLELGDSALYLCASSSMTSGTDTQYFGPGTRLTVL.

This clonotype has more than one count but fewer than ten. The chain has TRBV2 and TRBJ2-7; either TRBD1 or TRBD2 may supply D (7 bases each). CDR1 is SNHLY, CDR2 FYNNEI, per germline. The V end was cut by 4 bases, the J end by 6 bases, with 13 bases between. The CDR3 extends over 13 amino acids. DNA of the CDR3: TGTGCCAGCAGTGGACAGGGAGGGGGCGAGCAGTACTTC. Its translation: CASSGQGGGEQYF.

The chain employs TRBV7-2 and TRBJ2-7; the D is unclear. The CDR3 is made up of 13 amino acids. The germline V gene has CDR1 SGHTA and CDR2 FQGNSA. V lost 5 bases and J lost 0, with 8 bases in between. The CDR3 protein is CASSPRRSYEQYF. The CDR3 DNA reads TGTGCCAGCAGCCCCAGACGCTCCTACGAGCAGTACTTC. Drawing the rest from reference TRBV7-2 and TRBJ2-7, the complete variable domain is GAGVSQSPSNKVTEKGKDVELRCDPISGHTALYWYRQSLGQGLEFLIYFQGNSAPDKSGLPSDRFSAERTGGSVSTLTIQRTQQEDSAVYLCASSPRRSYEQYFGPGTRLTVT.

This clonotype has a count of ten or more. The V call is TRBV19, the J call TRBJ1-5; D is ambiguous. In germline, CDR1 is LNHDA, CDR2 SQIVND (reference sequence). V was pared by 4 bases and J by 4 bases, with 11 bases between. This CDR3 has 14 residues. CDR3 region: CASSTTGSNQPQHF. DNA of the CDR3: TGTGCCAGTAGTACGACCGGGTCAAATCAGCCCCAGCATTTT.

This clonotype showed up many times. The chain couples TRBV7-9 to TRBJ2-6; TRBD2 might be the D (5 bases). The germline CDR1 and CDR2 sequences are SEHNR and FQNEAQ (reference sequence). The CDR3 sequence is 14 residues long. The V and J ends lost 6 bases and 0 bases respectively, with 6 bases between them. CDR3 DNA sequence: TGTGCCAGCAGGGGAGTCTCTGGGGCCAACGTCCTGACTTTC. Translating it yields CASRGVSGANVLTF. Variable domain in full (rest from reference TRBV7-9 and TRBJ2-6): DTGVSQNPRHKITKRGQNVTFRCDPISEHNRLYWYRQTLGQGPEFLTYFQNEAQLEKSRLLSDRFSAERPKGSFSTLEIQRTEQGDSAMYLCASRGVSGANVLTFGAGSRLTVL.

This chain joins TRBV6-5 and TRBJ2-1, with D unclear. V lost 2 bases and J lost 2, with 10 bases in between. The CDR3 is 15 amino acids. Germline V gene lookup returns CDR1 MNHEY and CDR2 SVGAGI. CDR3 residues: CASSYGQDAYNEQFF. CDR3 in DNA: TGTGCCAGCAGTTACGGGCAGGATGCCTACAATGAGCAGTTCTTC.

In this sample, this clonotype turned up many times. The genes are TRBV29-1 and TRBJ2-3; TRBD2 matches at 12 bases. The CDR3 has 13 amino acids. Germline V gene lookup returns CDR1 SQVTM and CDR2 ANQGSEA. Trimming took 7 bases from V and 5 from J; bases not matched to a gene: 4. In nucleotides, the CDR3 is TGCAGCGCCAAGGGACTAGCGGGAGATACGCAGTATTTT. Amino acids: CSAKGLAGDTQYF.

This clonotype was detected only a few times. The chain is built from TRBV30 and TRBJ2-1; TRBD2 agrees at 10 bases. The CDR3 has 14 residues. After removal of 3 bases from V and 7 bases from J, the junction contained 6 bases not matched to a gene. Per germline, CDR1 GTSNPN and CDR2 SVGIG (reference sequence). CDR3 bases: TGTGCCTGGAGCATGGGACTAGCGAGGAATGAGCAGTTCTTC. The encoded protein is CAWSMGLARNEQFF.